This TCR beta chain comes out of a study of blood T cell repertoires in COVID-19. Study summary: From the United States, Italy and Spain came samples of acute and convalescent COVID-19. In each case, the material was cDNA or gDNA derived from T cells, B-cell-depleted T cells, or PBMCs.

This CDR3 contains 14 residues. After removal of 9 bases from V and 7 bases from J, the junction contained 6 bases not matched to a gene. Germline CDR1 SNHLY, CDR2 FYNNEI. Study processing details: Amplification with reference gene primers provided the estimates of nucleated cell counts. This table comes from immunoSEQ multiplex PCR, and its TCRdb copy is limited to in-frame clones, with some not included. The V and J calls and the clone size are those of that table, but D and trimming were determined from the DNA. Among around 140,000 clones, 80% were seen once, and the ten largest hold 3.5%. This sequence originates from a man between 65 and 85 years old who had recovered from COVID-19. This rearrangement joins TRBV2 to TRBJ2-5, with TRBD2 identical over 15 bases. Specimen: peripheral blood. In DNA, the CDR3 is TGTGCCAGTTCCGGACTAGCGGGAGGGGGGACCCAGTACTTC. Amino acid sequence: CASSGLAGGGTQYF.